The rows below give T cell receptor beta chains drawn from one sample of a study of OX40 agonist ivuxolimab in advanced cancers. Method: immunoSEQ multiplex PCR; TCRdb's copy keeps in-frame clones and lacks some. The sample shows about 91,000 clones, under 90% of them seen only once. Material: CD4+ or CD8+ T cells sorted from blood, obtained in a trial of the OX40 agonist ivuxolimab. The receptors stem from an adult with an advanced solid tumor such as melanoma, head and neck, liver or kidney cancer. CDR3s include the opening cysteine and the closing phenylalanine or tryptophan. The order of the fields is D gene, V gene, J gene, CDR3 protein, CDR3 DNA. D genes are given only for firm matches.

-	TRBV5-8	TRBJ1-4	CASSLTGINEKLFF	TGTGCCAGCAGCTTGACAGGGATTAATGAAAAACTGTTTTTT
TRBD1	TRBV6-5	TRBJ2-6	CASSYSGGAGANVLTF	TGTGCCAGCAGTTACTCAGGGGGCGCTGGGGCCAACGTCCTGACTTTC
TRBD1	TRBV19	TRBJ1-6	CATSTGTGDSPLHF	TGTGCCACCTCTACCGGGACAGGGGATTCACCCCTCCACTTT
-	TRBV11-2	TRBJ2-3	CASSSPGAAYSTDTQYF	TGTGCCAGCAGCTCCCCAGGGGCGGCCTATAGCACAGATACGCAGTATTTT
TRBD1	TRBV5-1	TRBJ1-1	CASNYEQGYTEAFF	TGCGCCAGCAACTATGAACAGGGGTACACTGAAGCTTTCTTT
-	TRBV29-1	TRBJ2-5	CSVRTSSGETQYF	TGCAGCGTGAGGACATCCTCCGGGGAGACCCAGTACTTC
-	TRBV14	TRBJ2-6	CASSQGSSGANVLTF	TGTGCCAGCAGCCAAGGGAGCTCTGGGGCCAACGTCCTGACTTTC
TRBD1	TRBV5-4	TRBJ2-5	CASSTRTGAQETQYF	TGTGCCAGCAGCACACGGACAGGAGCTCAAGAGACCCAGTACTTC
-	TRBV5-1	TRBJ2-2	CASSLRFPAGNTGELFF	TGCGCCAGCAGCCTACGTTTCCCGGCAGGGAACACCGGGGAGCTGTTTTTT
TRBD1	TRBV5-1	TRBJ1-4	CASSRQGALGNEKLFF	TGCGCCAGCAGTAGGCAGGGGGCACTAGGGAATGAAAAACTGTTTTTT
TRBD1	TRBV30	TRBJ1-6	CAWSARTGGKNSPLHF	TGTGCCTGGAGTGCTCGGACAGGGGGAAAGAATTCACCCCTCCACTTT
-	TRBV5-1	TRBJ1-1	CASSPVVSLNTEAFF	TGCGCCAGCAGCCCGGTGGTAAGCCTGAACACTGAAGCTTTCTTT
-	TRBV6-1	TRBJ1-6	CASRPVGPDNSPLHF	TGTGCCAGCAGGCCGGTTGGTCCCGATAATTCACCCCTCCACTTT
-	TRBV5-6	TRBJ2-1	CASSFERKNNEQFF	TGTGCCAGCAGCTTTGAACGGAAGAACAATGAGCAGTTCTTC
TRBD1	TRBV7-3	TRBJ1-1	CASSVRGQEGDTEAFF	TGTGCCAGCAGCGTCAGAGGACAGGAAGGGGACACTGAAGCTTTCTTT
TRBD2	TRBV29-1	TRBJ2-3	CSVGLAGGRDTQYF	TGCAGCGTCGGACTAGCGGGAGGGAGGGATACGCAGTATTTT